This is a list of T cell receptor beta chains from one sample in a study of shared clonotypes between healthy human individuals. This table comes from immunoSEQ multiplex PCR, and its TCRdb copy is limited to in-frame clones, with some not included. The sample lists 650,000 to 800,000 clones, approximately 72% seen once, with about 1.7% in the top ten. Material: memory CD4+ T cells sorted from blood. The receptors come from a woman in her thirties in good health. Each CDR3 is given with its conserved first and last residue. The order of the fields is J gene, D gene, V gene, clone size, CDR3 protein, CDR3 DNA. A D gene is named only where the DNA matches it firmly. Clone size is shown for a subset of rows, as once, few, many or a class of expanded clone.

>TRBJ2-5|TRBD2|TRBV5-4|.
CASSSLAGGLGETQYF
TGTGCCAGCAGCTCACTAGCGGGAGGGCTTGGGGAGACCCAGTACTTC
>TRBJ2-7|.|TRBV7-2|.
CASSSLDSSYEQYF
TGTGCCAGCAGCTCGCTGGACTCCTCCTACGAGCAGTACTTC
>TRBJ1-1|.|TRBV19|.
CASSTQPGQNTEAFF
TGTGCCAGTAGCACTCAACCGGGACAGAACACTGAAGCTTTCTTT
>TRBJ2-2|.|TRBV7-7|.
CASSFGGGTNTGELFF
TGTGCCAGCAGCTTTGGGGGCGGGACGAACACCGGGGAGCTGTTTTTT
>TRBJ1-6|.|TRBV19|.
CASSIGSWTAPHSMDSPLHF
TGTGCCAGTAGTATAGGTTCGTGGACAGCTCCGCACTCAATGGATTCACCCCTCCACTTT
>TRBJ1-2|TRBD1|TRBV18|.
CASSPPNRGHYGYTF
TGTGCCAGCTCACCACCGAATAGGGGGCACTATGGCTACACCTTC
>TRBJ2-3|.|TRBV21-1|few
CASSPDRGRETDTQYF
TGTGCCAGCAGCCCAGACAGGGGGAGGGAGACAGATACGCAGTATTTT
>TRBJ1-5|.|TRBV2|.
CASSSDAKGHQPQHF
TGTGCCAGCAGTTCGGACGCAAAGGGGCATCAGCCCCAGCATTTT
>TRBJ2-1|.|TRBV15|.
CATSRVSASDSYNEQFF
TGTGCCACCAGCAGAGTGTCGGCTAGCGATTCCTACAATGAGCAGTTCTTC
>TRBJ2-7|.|TRBV6-6|.
CASTGATYEQYF
TGTGCCAGCACAGGGGCCACCTACGAGCAGTACTTC
>TRBJ1-3|.|TRBV5-4|.
CASSLDQGSGNTIYF
TGTGCCAGCAGCTTGGACCAGGGATCTGGAAACACCATATATTTT
>TRBJ2-7|TRBD2|TRBV28|.
CASSLLWLAGAEQYF
TGTGCCAGCAGTTTACTCTGGCTAGCGGGAGCCGAGCAGTACTTC
>TRBJ2-5|TRBD2|TRBV25-1|.
CASSGLAGGRKKETQYF
TGTGCCAGCAGTGGGCTAGCGGGAGGGAGGAAGAAAGAGACCCAGTACTTC
>TRBJ2-1|TRBD2|TRBV7-3|.
CASSTRLAGPDEQFF
TGTGCCAGCAGCACACGATTAGCGGGACCGGATGAGCAGTTCTTC
>TRBJ1-4|.|TRBV6-6|.
CASTRAGGEKLFF
TGTGCCAGCACCCGCGCGGGGGGTGAAAAACTGTTTTTT
>TRBJ2-3|TRBD1|TRBV7-2|.
CASSFTGEYATQYF
TGTGCCAGCAGCTTCACAGGGGAATACGCTACGCAGTATTTT
>TRBJ2-7|.|TRBV6-1|few
CASRFGTDYEQYF
TGTGCCAGCAGATTCGGGACGGACTACGAGCAGTACTTC
>TRBJ2-3|.|TRBV25-1|.
CATSNTGANTDTQYF
TGTGCCACCTCCAATACCGGCGCCAATACAGATACGCAGTATTTT
>TRBJ2-4|.|TRBV19|few
CASSMQGGNIQYF
TGTGCCAGTAGTATGCAGGGCGGGAACATTCAGTACTTC
>TRBJ1-5|.|TRBV6-5|.
CASSYSGFGNQPQHF
TGTGCCAGCAGTTACTCTGGGTTCGGCAATCAGCCCCAGCATTTT
>TRBJ2-1|TRBD2|TRBV5-1|once
CASYSGREDNEQFF
TGCGCCAGCTACAGCGGGAGGGAGGACAATGAGCAGTTCTTC
>TRBJ2-7|TRBD2|TRBV30|few
CAWSPNTGTSGYEQYF
TGTGCCTGGAGTCCAAATACCGGGACTAGCGGCTACGAGCAGTACTTC
>TRBJ2-7|TRBD2|TRBV11-3|.
CATQRTSGRTSYEQYF
TGTGCCACCCAAAGGACTAGCGGGAGAACCTCCTACGAGCAGTACTTC
>TRBJ1-4|.|TRBV4-1|many
CASSRMQDGTNEKLFF
TGCGCCAGCAGCCGAATGCAGGACGGAACTAATGAAAAACTGTTTTTT
>TRBJ2-3|TRBD1|TRBV11-1|few
CASSLAKDRLRDTQYF
TGTGCCAGCAGCTTAGCCAAGGACAGGCTGAGAGATACGCAGTATTTT